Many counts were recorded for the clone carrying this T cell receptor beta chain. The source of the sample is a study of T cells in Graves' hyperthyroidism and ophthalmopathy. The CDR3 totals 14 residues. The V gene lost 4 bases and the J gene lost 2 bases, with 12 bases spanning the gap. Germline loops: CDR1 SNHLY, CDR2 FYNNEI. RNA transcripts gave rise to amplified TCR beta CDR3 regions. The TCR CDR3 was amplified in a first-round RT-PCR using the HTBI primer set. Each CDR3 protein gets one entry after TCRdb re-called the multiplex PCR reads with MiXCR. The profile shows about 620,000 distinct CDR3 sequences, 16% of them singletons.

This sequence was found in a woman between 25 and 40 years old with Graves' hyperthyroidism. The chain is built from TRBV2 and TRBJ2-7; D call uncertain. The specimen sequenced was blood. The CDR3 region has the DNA TGTGCCAGCAGTGTCTTAGCTGGGGCCTACGAGCAGTACTTC. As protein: CASSVLAGAYEQYF.